Listed here is a single T cell receptor beta chain. The clone's antigen remains unknown. Within one base of it there is no much larger clone, and no base qualities were kept. Receptor amplification or capture employed RACE. For sequencing, a NextSeq 500 was employed. Library preparation attached unique molecular identifiers to individual cDNA molecules for quantitative, reproducible TCR counting. Each blood RNA sample was used to sequence both TCR alpha and TCR beta chains. Concerning the study's data processing: Samples had a median of approximately 93,000 TCRs, with a range from roughly 23,224 to 750,000. The Decombinator software suite was used to annotate the V, J and CDR3 of the TCR reads. To make PS versus PT1 abundance plots, every sample was subsampled to the same number of TCRs (28,000). TCRs were defined as expanded if absent before sensitization and observed at least eight times at the 2-week time point. TCRdb trimmed the raw reads at Q25, called clones with MiXCR and kept productive beta chains. Rows merge per CDR3 protein into single entries with the most common DNA and genes. These V and J calls derive from TCRdb rather than the authors' analysis. In all, the sample holds around 42,000 distinct CDR3 sequences, and approximately 3.4% of those were seen once. Of the sample, approximately 6.7% is held by the ten largest clones.

According to the study, the label for this sample's time point signals: patch test 2, 6 weeks after DPC sensitization. The sample's treatment or condition, from its label and the paper: therapeutic diphenylcyclopropenone sensitization with weekly scalp DPC. Blood at each patch-test visit was drawn before the patch test was applied. Patients were considered eligible if aged 18 to 70, diagnosed with alopecia and deemed suitable for DPC therapy, and patients were excluded if pregnant. Unfractionated whole blood was collected in Tempus Blood RNA tubes, and total RNA was extracted from that blood. V lost 5 bases and J lost 7 bases; the stretch between them is 18 bases long. CDR1 MNHNY and CDR2 SVGAGI were looked up in the germline V gene (reference sequence). There are 15 amino acids in the CDR3, from cysteine to phenylalanine inclusive. The read is trimmed to its CDR3 DNA, 45 bases read in frame from base 1.

The sample is drawn from a study of human T cells and chemical hapten exposure (dated by TCRdb to the early 2020s). Describing the broader study: For sensitization, 2% DPC in acetone was applied to a 2 cm by 2 cm area of upper inner arm skin. Blood was sampled from patients pre-sensitization (week 0) and at 2, 6 and about 24 weeks after DPC sensitization. The patient cohort, mostly female, included alopecia areata with under or over 50% scalp involvement, alopecia totalis and alopecia universalis. Patients additionally received weekly therapeutic DPC doses to the scalp throughout the approximately 22-week study period. The libraries were sequenced as a pool, and the TCR yield per sample differed mostly because of small variations in library volumes within the pool. Peripheral blood TCR repertoire changes were tracked in vivo in alopecia patients during primary and secondary sensitization to the hapten diphenylcyclopropenone (DPC). Patch testing was done on the upper back using Finn chambers containing 0.01% DPC, and results were scored after 6 days according to International Contact Dermatitis Research Group standards. Blood for TCR sequencing was provided by twenty-nine alopecia patients at one to four time points (pre-sensitization, 2, 6 and 24 weeks). The study at large found these results: Because every patient had alopecia, a presumed autoimmune disease, the patients' immune response might differ from that of healthy individuals. DPC sensitization did not change how many TCRs were above 1 in 1000 frequency, and no evidence was found of alterations in global repertoire structure. Patch test score was positively correlated with the number of PT1 expanded TCRs, with significance at thresholds 8, 16 and 32 but not at 4. After repeated subsampling, the strength of the expansion versus patch-test correlation and the threshold at which it became significant changed. Expanded TCRs formed significantly more large CDR3 similarity clusters than pre-sensitization or healthy control sets, consistent with antigen-driven responses.

The origin of this receptor is a man aged 40-49 years with alopecia areata. Some clones in this sample may be carry-over from other donors' samples. Specimen: whole blood, collected in connection with sensitization to the hapten diphenylcyclopropenone (DPC). The chain links TRBV6-6 with TRBJ2-4, and perhaps TRBD1 as D gene, on 5 matching bases. CDR3 region: CASSETAQVINIQYF. The base sequence is TGTGCCAGCAGTGAGACAGCTCAAGTCATTAACATTCAGTACTTC.